Presented here are 27 T cell receptor beta chains from one specimen sequenced in a study of PD-1 blockade in mismatch repair-deficient tumors. Profiled with immunoSEQ multiplex PCR; TCRdb holds only in-frame clones, not every one. The sample has 50,000 or so clones, more than 65% seen once. Source: peripheral blood, taken about 4.5 months after starting pembrolizumab. The receptors were gathered from an adult with mismatch repair-deficient cancer.

This chain links TRBV7-2 with TRBJ2-1; D ambiguous. The CDR3 contains 14 residues. Germline V lookup: CDR1 SGHTA, CDR2 FQGNSA. Trimming left V 2 bases short and J 9 bases short, with 14 bases between. The CDR3 DNA reads TGTGCCAGCAGCTTAACCGGCAGCGATGGTGAGCAGTTCTTC. As protein: CASSLTGSDGEQFF.

The V gene is TRBV27, the J gene TRBJ1-1; TRBD1 is a possible D gene (5 bases). With 10 bases removed from V and 2 bases from J, the gap between germline ends came to 14 bases. CDR1 MNHEY and CDR2 SMNVEV come from the germline V gene (reference sequence). The CDR3 loop spans 13 amino acids. The CDR3 region has the DNA TGTGCCACCGGGGGAGTGAGAAACACTGAAGCTTTCTTT. Translated: CATGGVRNTEAFF.

The chain's CDR3 is CASSLRYQPQHF. As DNA, the CDR3 is TGTGCCAGCAGCCTGCGGTATCAGCCCCAGCATTTT. This rearrangement joins TRBV5-6 to TRBJ1-5; D is undetermined. This CDR3 region has 12 residues. Deletions cut 4 bases from V and 5 bases from J, with 7 bases between. Germline V gene sequence: CDR1 SGHDT, CDR2 YYEEEE.

The chain recombines TRBV10-3 with TRBJ2-7, with a possible D match to TRBD1 (7 bases). The ends were cut back, 3 bases at V and 5 bases at J, with 14 bases in the middle. Germline V gene data show CDR1 as ENHRY and CDR2 as SYGVKD. The CDR3 runs 14 residues. CDR3 in amino acids: CAISEEGRGDEQYF. Here the CDR3 DNA reads TGTGCCATCAGTGAAGAAGGCAGGGGGGACGAGCAGTACTTC.

This clone is a singleton in its sample. This chain uses TRBV7-8 with TRBJ1-2, with TRBD1 matching 12 bases. With V trimmed by 2 bases and J by 3 bases, 10 bases remained unmatched. The length of the CDR3 is 18 residues. In germline, CDR1 is SGHVS, CDR2 FQNEAQ. The CDR3 DNA reads TGTGCCAGCAGCTTAAGCGGTGAGGGACAGGGGGCGTACTATGGCTACACCTTC. Its protein is CASSLSGEGQGAYYGYTF.

The rearrangement uses TRBV19 and TRBJ2-2, with TRBD1 as a possible D gene (7 bases). With 3 bases removed from V and 0 bases from J, the gap between germline ends came to 14 bases. The CDR3 sequence is 17 residues long. The germline V gene has CDR1 LNHDA and CDR2 SQIVND (reference sequence). Here the CDR3 DNA reads TGTGCCAGTAGTATTAGTCGCGGGACAGCGAACACCGGGGAGCTGTTTTTT. Its translation: CASSISRGTANTGELFF.

By proportion, this clone is medium-sized. The junction and the germline gene differ at one end; a read error may be behind it. The chain is built from TRBV27 and TRBJ1-2, with D maybe TRBD1 (5 bases). Germline CDR1 MNHEY, CDR2 SMNVEV (reference sequence). This CDR3 spans 15 amino acids. The CDR3 protein is CASRLSPGLNYGYTF. In DNA form, the CDR3 reads TGTGCCAGCAGATTATCCCCGGGGCTTAACTATGGCTACACCTTC.

The chain combines TRBV7-2 with TRBJ2-1; D not certain. CDR3 length equals 15 residues. CDR1 is SGHTA, CDR2 FQGNSA, per germline. The V and J ends lost 1 base and 7 bases respectively, with 14 bases between them. This chain's CDR3 is CASSLEPTRWNEQFF. CDR3 bases: TGTGCCAGCAGCTTAGAGCCTACGCGGTGGAATGAGCAGTTCTTC. Variable domain in full (rest from reference TRBV7-2 and TRBJ2-1): GAGVSQSPSNKVTEKGKDVELRCDPISGHTALYWYRQSLGQGLEFLIYFQGNSAPDKSGLPSDRFSAERTGGSVSTLTIQRTQQEDSAVYLCASSLEPTRWNEQFFGPGTRLTVL.

The chain couples TRBV11-2 to TRBJ2-1, with D tentatively TRBD2 (5 bases). Germline V CDR1 and CDR2: SGHAT, FQNNGV. V dropped 3 bases and J dropped 6 bases, with 15 bases sitting between them. CDR3 length: 15 amino acids. CDR3 nucleotide sequence: TGTGCCAGCAGCTTTTCCCTGACCAGCGGCAATGAGCAGTTCTTC. As protein: CASSFSLTSGNEQFF. Variable domain in full (rest from reference TRBV11-2 and TRBJ2-1): EAGVAQSPRYKIIEKRQSVAFWCNPISGHATLYWYQQILGQGPKLLIQFQNNGVVDDSQLPKDRFSAERLKGVDSTLKIQPAKLEDSAVYLCASSFSLTSGNEQFFGPGTRLTVL.

The CDR3 spells CASSQDLGDYSYNEQFF. Written as DNA, the CDR3 is TGCGCCAGCAGCCAAGATCTTGGGGACTACTCCTACAATGAGCAGTTCTTC. The genes are TRBV4-1 and TRBJ2-1; 7 nucleotides line up with TRBD2. CDR1 and CDR2 (germline): MGHRA, YSYEKL. This CDR3 spans 17 amino acids. The ends lost 0 bases at V and 0 bases at J; junction bases unmatched: 5.

The genes are TRBV2 and TRBJ2-1, with TRBD2 identical over 12 bases. The germline gives CDR1 SNHLY, CDR2 FYNNEI. There are 16 residues in the CDR3. Unmatched junction bases numbered 8, after V lost 5 bases and J lost 6 bases. CDR3 protein: CASSQNLAGGPNEQFF. DNA of the CDR3: TGTGCCAGCAGTCAGAACCTAGCGGGAGGGCCCAATGAGCAGTTCTTC. Full variable domain (remainder filled in from reference TRBV2 and TRBJ2-1): EPEVTQTPSHQVTQMGQEVILRCVPISNHLYFYWYRQILGQKVEFLVSFYNNEISEKSEIFDDQFSVERPDGSNFTLKIRSTKLEDSAMYFCASSQNLAGGPNEQFFGPGTRLTVL.

The rearrangement uses TRBV5-1 and TRBJ1-4; a weak D match, TRBD1 (6 bases). This CDR3 has 15 residues. The V and J ends lost 0 bases and 8 bases respectively, with 14 bases between them. Germline V gene lookup returns CDR1 SGHRS and CDR2 YFSETQ. For the CDR3, the DNA is TGCGCCAGCAGCTTGGACGGGGGCATGAGCGAAAAACTGTTTTTT. Amino acids: CASSLDGGMSEKLFF.

Only one count was recorded for this clone. V gene TRBV6-6 combines with J gene TRBJ2-5; possible D gene TRBD1, 6 bases. The CDR3 length is 13 residues. The V gene lost 0 bases and the J gene lost 9 bases, with 11 bases spanning the gap. Germline CDR1 reads MNHNY; CDR2 reads SVGAGI (reference sequence). The CDR3 sequence is CASSYSAGAPQYF. Here the CDR3 DNA reads TGTGCCAGCAGTTACTCGGCAGGGGCCCCCCAGTACTTC.

CDR3 bases: TGTGCCAGTAGTACGCGACAGCGCGCCTACGAGCAGTACTTC. It yields the protein CASSTRQRAYEQYF. This chain joins TRBV19 and TRBJ2-7; TRBD1 is a possible D gene (5 bases). The V end was cut by 4 bases, the J end by 2 bases, with 12 bases between. The germline V gene has CDR1 LNHDA and CDR2 SQIVND (reference sequence). The CDR3 consists of 14 residues.

The gene calls are TRBV6-6 and TRBJ2-1; 8 positions agree with TRBD2. Germline V gene lookup returns CDR1 MNHNY and CDR2 SVGAGI (reference sequence). V was clipped by 0 bases and J by 7 bases; unmatched bases: 8. This CDR3 spans 16 amino acids. CDR3 loop: CASSYSTLAEANEQFF. In DNA, the CDR3 is TGTGCCAGCAGTTACTCGACACTAGCGGAAGCTAATGAGCAGTTCTTC.

The chain carries TRBV4-1 and TRBJ1-2; tentatively, D is TRBD1 (5 bases). Germline V gene data show CDR1 as MGHRA and CDR2 as YSYEKL. This CDR3 is built from 15 residues. V lost 5 bases and J lost 7, with 20 bases in between. Here the CDR3 reads CASSSFGEGKFGYTF. DNA for the CDR3: TGCGCCAGCAGCTCCTTCGGGGAGGGGAAGTTTGGCTACACCTTC.

This chain connects TRBV11-3 to TRBJ2-1; 7 nucleotides line up with TRBD2. The ends lost 2 bases at V and 10 bases at J; junction bases unmatched: 14. CDR3 size: 16 residues. Germline CDR1 and CDR2: SGHNT and YENEEA. CDR3 sequence reads: CASSLSQASGLGEQFF. For the CDR3, the DNA is TGTGCCAGCAGCTTATCCCAGGCTAGCGGCCTAGGGGAGCAGTTCTTC.

The chain couples TRBV19 to TRBJ2-3; TRBD2 matches 9 bases. With V trimmed by 3 bases and J by 5 bases, 0 bases remained unmatched. The CDR3 contains 13 residues. Per the germline V gene, CDR1 is LNHDA and CDR2 is SQIVND (reference sequence). The CDR3 spells CASSISGRDTQYF. The CDR3 DNA reads TGTGCCAGTAGTATTAGCGGGAGAGATACGCAGTATTTT. Drawing the rest from reference TRBV19 and TRBJ2-3, the complete variable domain is DGGITQSPKYLFRKEGQNVTLSCEQNLNHDAMYWYRQDPGQGLRLIYYSQIVNDFQKGDIAEGYSVSREKKESFPLTVTSAQKNPTAFYLCASSISGRDTQYFGPGTRLTVL.

This sequence joins TRBV5-1 and TRBJ2-3; 8 nucleotides match TRBD1. Losses at the gene ends were 4 bases for V and 2 bases for J; bases not matched to a gene: 3. The CDR3 length is 14 residues. Germline loops: CDR1 SGHRS, CDR2 YFSETQ. CDR3 DNA sequence: TGCGCCAGCAGCGCGACAGGGGCCACAGATACGCAGTATTTT. This gives the protein CASSATGATDTQYF. Filled out from reference TRBV5-1 and TRBJ2-3, the complete variable domain reads KAGVTQTPRYLIKTRGQQVTLSCSPISGHRSVSWYQQTPGQGLQFLFEYFSETQRNKGNFPGRFSGRQFSNSRSEMNVSTLELGDSALYLCASSATGATDTQYFGPGTRLTVL.

The rearrangement uses TRBV20-1 and TRBJ2-5; D is undetermined. Germline V gives CDR1 DFQATT, CDR2 SNEGSKA (reference sequence). The CDR3 is made up of 10 amino acids. Trimming shortened V by 6 bases and J by 8 bases, and 10 bases separated the two germline ends. In nucleotides, the CDR3 is TGCAGTGCCGAGGCACTAACCCAGTACTTC. Translating it yields CSAEALTQYF.

The genes are TRBV11-3 and TRBJ1-2; tentatively, D is TRBD1 (6 bases). From germline, CDR1 is SGHNT and CDR2 YENEEA. The CDR3 contains 14 residues. V was clipped by 6 bases and J by 1 base, with 12 bases between them. The CDR3 loop is CASSSGQINYGYTF. The DNA of the CDR3 is TGTGCCAGCAGTAGTGGACAGATTAACTATGGCTACACCTTC.

The chain employs TRBV12-1 and TRBJ2-2; the D call of TRBD2 is as the table states it, not checked on the DNA. TRBV12-1 represents a pseudogene. The CDR3 has 17 residues. CDR3 DNA: TGTGCCAGCAGCTTTAAATTCTTAGCGCGAAACACCGGGGAGCTGTTTTTT. It codes for CASSFKFLARNTGELFF.

J is TRBJ2-7 and V is TRBV7-8, with a tentative D call TRBD1 (5 bases). The V and J ends lost 5 bases and 6 bases respectively, with 11 bases between them. This CDR3 comprises 12 residues. The V gene's germline CDR1 is SGHVS and CDR2 FQNEAQ. The CDR3 here is CASSPQVSEQYF. The CDR3 DNA is TGTGCCAGCAGCCCACAGGTTTCCGAGCAGTACTTC.

This clone was seen only once. This rearrangement joins TRBV15 to TRBJ2-7; maybe TRBD1 (6 bases). V lost 0 bases to trimming and J lost 5 bases, with 17 bases between them. The CDR3 loop spans 16 amino acids. Looked up from germline, CDR1 is LNHNV and CDR2 is YYDKDF (reference sequence). This CDR3 is CATSRDLGAAMDEQYF. The CDR3 DNA reads TGTGCCACCAGCAGAGATCTGGGGGCCGCTATGGACGAGCAGTACTTC.

The chain combines TRBV6-1 with TRBJ2-1, with D unresolved. This CDR3 is 11 amino acids long. Germline V gene data show CDR1 as MNHNS and CDR2 as SASEGT. V dropped 5 bases and J dropped 6 bases, with 5 bases sitting between them. CDR3 sequence reads: CASSRINEQFF. Here the CDR3 DNA reads TGTGCCAGCAGTAGGATCAATGAGCAGTTCTTC.

V usage is TRBV7-8 and J usage is TRBJ2-7; D may be TRBD2 (5 bases). With 2 bases removed from V and 1 base from J, the gap between germline ends came to 9 bases. CDR3 length: 14 amino acids. Germline assignment: CDR1 SGHVS and CDR2 FQNEAQ. This chain's CDR3 is CASSLYGGSYEQYF. The CDR3 nucleotides read TGTGCCAGCAGCTTATATGGCGGGTCCTACGAGCAGTACTTC. The complete variable domain, with remaining parts taken from reference TRBV7-8 and TRBJ2-7, reads GAGVSQSPRYKVAKRGQDVALRCDPISGHVSLFWYQQALGQGPEFLTYFQNEAQLDKSGLPSDRFFAERPEGSVSTLKIQRTQQEDSAVYLCASSLYGGSYEQYFGPGTRLTVT.

This rearrangement joins TRBV12-5 to TRBJ2-3; the D gene is possibly TRBD1 (5 bases). V was trimmed by 0 bases and J by 6 bases, leaving 13 bases between them. This CDR3 is built from 15 residues. Germline V gene data show CDR1 as LGHNT and CDR2 as FRNRAP. DNA of the CDR3: TGTGCTAGTGGTTTGGTATTGGGGCCGAGCGATACGCAGTATTTT. As protein: CASGLVLGPSDTQYF. The entire variable domain, with the rest obtained from reference TRBV12-5 and TRBJ2-3, is as follows: DARVTQTPRHKVTEMGQEVTMRCQPILGHNTVFWYRQTMMQGLELLAYFRNRAPLDDSGMPKDRFSAEMPDATLATLKIQPSEPRDSAVYFCASGLVLGPSDTQYFGPGTRLTVL.